The subject of this entry is one T cell receptor beta chain. Its antigen remains unknown. It was version v3.0 of the immunoSEQ assay that was run at survey level. Sequencing was performed with immunoSEQ multiplex PCR; in TCRdb, only in-frame clones are kept and a portion is missing. The sample lists about 22,000 clones, more than 65% occurring once. Each specimen consisted of about 1-10 million cryopreserved PBMC prior to extraction of DNA. The data derive from a study of long-term antiretroviral therapy in people with HIV. Study-wide background: The earliest samples came from an era when ART typically awaited falling CD4 counts.

Findings and caveats of the study: Comparison with controls showed narrower CDR3 length ranges in HIV repertoires. Clones that had undergone expansion before ART dominated the repertoire at all time points.

The V end was cut by 4 bases, the J end by 4 bases, with 13 bases between. CDR1 MDHEN and CDR2 SYDVKM come from the germline V gene. The CDR3 runs to 14 residues. This receptor was obtained from a man aged 45-65 years with HIV. The chain carries TRBV28 and TRBJ1-2, with unresolved D. The sequenced sample was unsorted PBMCs, obtained at the start of antiretroviral therapy. CDR3: CASSSPWRPYGYTF. The CDR3 DNA reads as TGTGCCAGCAGTTCCCCGTGGAGACCCTATGGCTACACCTTC.